The 25 T cell receptor beta chains in this list originate from one sample, sequenced in a study of identical twins. TCRdb used MiXCR to reprocess the 5' RACE reads, holding one entry per CDR3 protein. The table records 200,000 to 300,000 distinct CDR3 sequences, 5.5% to 8% of them present only once. Another study also made use of these data, one on yellow fever vaccine responses in identical twins.

Sequenced material: memory (CD45RO+) T cells sorted from blood. The origin of the receptors is a young woman in good health.

In DNA form, the CDR3 reads TGTGCCATCAGCAGGACAGGGTTGGACGAGCAGTACGTC. It codes for CAISRTGLDEQYV. The chain recombines TRBV10-3 with TRBJ2-7; 8 bases fit TRBD1. The CDR3 runs to 13 residues. Germline CDR1 is ENHRY and CDR2 is SYGVKD. Germline trimming cut 6 bases from V and 5 bases from J; bases unmatched to any gene: 6.

This clonotype was seen ten or more times. The J gene is TRBJ2-5, the V gene TRBV20-1; no firm D call. This CDR3 comprises 16 residues. Trimming took 1 base from V and 0 from J, leaving 15 bases between them. CDR1 and CDR2 from the germline V gene are DFQATT and SNEGSKA (reference sequence). The CDR3 DNA follows: TGCAGTGCTAGAGGACTCACAGCCTTATACCAAGAGACCCAGTACTTC. Translation gives CSARGLTALYQETQYF.

This clonotype has ten or more counts. This chain uses TRBV28 with TRBJ1-1; D is perhaps TRBD1 (5 bases). This CDR3 region has 17 residues. Germline assignment: CDR1 MDHEN and CDR2 SYDVKM. Between the trimmed V and J ends, which lost 4 bases and 0 bases, there was a span of 18 bases. The CDR3 loop reads CASSSPGGISMNTEAFF. The CDR3 nucleotides read TGTGCCAGCAGTTCCCCCGGGGGTATCTCGATGAACACTGAAGCTTTCTTT.

This clonotype has ten or more counts. This chain joins TRBV12-3 or TRBV12-4 and TRBJ1-2, with TRBD1 identical over 7 bases. The ends lost 2 bases at V and 4 bases at J; junction bases unmatched: 4. The CDR3 consists of 14 residues. In DNA, the CDR3 is TGTGCCAGCAGTTTAATGACAGGGAGCTATGGCTACACCTTC. This codes for CASSLMTGSYGYTF.

The chain links TRBV19 to TRBJ1-1; 9 bases match TRBD1. Trimming cost V 1 base and J 0 bases; bases outside gene matches: 12. CDR1 is LNHDA and CDR2 is SQIVND in the germline V gene (reference sequence). This CDR3 has 19 residues. DNA of the CDR3: TGTGCCAGTAGTATAGGGGGACCGGGACAGGGTCTAATGAACACTGAAGCTTTCTTT. This gives the protein CASSIGGPGQGLMNTEAFF.

The V call is TRBV20-1, the J call TRBJ1-6; D is ambiguous. Germline V gene data show CDR1 as DFQATT and CDR2 as SNEGSKA (reference sequence). This CDR3 region has 12 residues. Trimming took 4 bases from V and 5 from J, leaving 6 bases between them. Written as DNA, the CDR3 is TGCAGTGCTAACACAGATAATTCACCCCTCCACTTT. Amino acid sequence: CSANTDNSPLHF.

This clonotype was seen at least ten times. This sequence joins TRBV20-1 and TRBJ2-7; 9 positions match TRBD2. V dropped 5 bases and J dropped 2; count of bases not matched to a gene: 13. Looked up from germline, CDR1 is DFQATT and CDR2 is SNEGSKA (reference sequence). There are 16 residues in the CDR3. CDR3 in amino acids: CSAYHGASGETYEQYF. In DNA, the CDR3 is TGCAGTGCTTATCACGGGGCTAGCGGGGAGACCTACGAGCAGTACTTC.

V gene TRBV6-5 combines with J gene TRBJ1-2; D is perhaps TRBD1 (5 bases). The CDR3 consists of 15 residues. The V end was cut by 0 bases, the J end by 3 bases, with 11 bases between. CDR1 is MNHEY and CDR2 is SVGAGI in the germline V gene. Written as DNA, the CDR3 is TGTGCCAGCAGTTACTCCGAGGCAGGGCACTATGGCTACACCTTC. It codes for CASSYSEAGHYGYTF.

The chain employs TRBV6-1 and TRBJ2-7; D remains ambiguous. The CDR3 contains 11 residues. Germline CDR1 is MNHNS and CDR2 is SASEGT. V lost 6 bases, J lost 2 bases, and 5 bases lay in between. The CDR3 loop reads CASRAAYEQYF. In DNA form, the CDR3 reads TGTGCCAGCAGGGCCGCCTACGAGCAGTACTTC.

This clonotype has more than one count but fewer than ten. The V gene is TRBV4-1, the J gene TRBJ2-5; possible D gene TRBD2, 6 bases. Germline CDR1 MGHRA, CDR2 YSYEKL. The CDR3 has 15 residues. Trimming took off 4 bases at V and 1 base at J, with 13 bases between the two ends. This CDR3 reads CASSPPGESQETQYF. Here the CDR3 DNA reads TGCGCCAGCAGCCCCCCGGGGGAGAGCCAAGAGACCCAGTACTTC.

This sequence joins TRBV9 and TRBJ1-6, with D possibly TRBD1 on 5 matching bases. Trimming removed 4 bases from V and 7 bases from J, with 9 bases in between. Germline loops: CDR1 SGDLS, CDR2 YYNGEE. CDR3 length equals 13 residues. CDR3 coding DNA: TGTGCCAGCAGCCCAGGGTTGAATTCACCCCTCCACTTT. This translates into CASSPGLNSPLHF.

This clonotype was found many times. At one end, the junction sequence differs from germline, possibly due to a read error. The V and J genes are TRBV5-1 and TRBJ2-7; TRBD2 is a possible D gene (5 bases). Per the germline V gene, CDR1 is SGHRS and CDR2 is YFSETQ. This CDR3 region has 14 residues. The DNA of the CDR3 is TGCGCCAGCAGTTTGGGGTCGGGAACCTACGAGCAGTACTTC. Encoded protein: CASSLGSGTYEQYF.

This clonotype was recorded at least ten times. V is TRBV25-1 and J is TRBJ1-4; no definite D call. Per the germline V gene, CDR1 is MGHDK and CDR2 is SYGVNS. The CDR3 extends over 10 amino acids. V was shortened by 8 bases and J by 10 bases, with 8 bases between the two germline ends. The CDR3 nucleotides read TGTGCCAGCGAGGGTGGAAAACTGTTTTTT. Amino acid sequence: CASEGGKLFF. Full variable domain (missing parts from reference TRBV25-1 and TRBJ1-4): EADIYQTPRYLVIGTGKKITLECSQTMGHDKMYWYQQDPGMELHLIHYSYGVNSTEKGDLSSESTVSRIRTEHFPLTLESARPSHTSQYLCASEGGKLFFGSGTQLSVL.

This clonotype has at least ten counts. The gene calls are TRBV20-1 and TRBJ2-1, with TRBD2 matching over 10 bases. Germline trimming cut 4 bases from V and 2 bases from J; bases unmatched to any gene: 2. This CDR3 contains 14 residues. Germline V gene lookup returns CDR1 DFQATT and CDR2 SNEGSKA (reference sequence). The CDR3 reads CSATGLAAYNEQFF. The CDR3 nucleotides read TGCAGTGCTACAGGACTAGCGGCCTACAATGAGCAGTTCTTC.

This clonotype has just a few counts. The chain joins TRBV12-3 or TRBV12-4 to TRBJ1-5; D is undetermined. The V end lost 10 bases, the J end lost 0 bases, and 25 bases lay between the germline ends. There are 18 residues in the CDR3. The CDR3 reads CAICLGTWLENSNQPQHF. In DNA form, the CDR3 reads TGTGCCATCTGTTTAGGTACATGGTTGGAAAATAGCAATCAGCCCCAGCATTTT.

The chain joins TRBV20-1 to TRBJ2-5; D might be TRBD1 or TRBD2, each matching 6 bases. The CDR3 covers 14 residues. V gave up 3 bases and J gave up 4 bases, with 15 bases separating them. Germline values: CDR1 DFQATT, CDR2 SNEGSKA (reference sequence). This CDR3 reads CSAREGGTAETQYF. The CDR3, as DNA: TGCAGTGCTAGGGAGGGGGGTACCGCAGAGACCCAGTACTTC.

The table lists this clonotype with a few counts. The chain joins TRBV5-1 to TRBJ2-4; TRBD1 aligns across 7 bases. V dropped 4 bases and J dropped 0; count of bases not matched to a gene: 7. The length of the CDR3 is 16 residues. Per the germline V gene, CDR1 is SGHRS and CDR2 is YFSETQ. The CDR3 bases are TGCGCCAGCAGCACAACAGGGGTACTAGCCAAAAACATTCAGTACTTC. Translated: CASSTTGVLAKNIQYF.

This clonotype has at least ten counts. The V call is TRBV3-1, the J call TRBJ2-3; D gene uncertain. The CDR3 is made up of 15 amino acids. Germline V gene lookup returns CDR1 LGHDT and CDR2 YNNKEL (reference sequence). V lost 0 bases and J lost 4, with 11 bases in between. The CDR3 loop reads CASSQDSDGADTQYF. CDR3 nucleotides: TGTGCCAGCAGCCAAGACTCCGATGGGGCAGATACGCAGTATTTT.

Ten or more counts support this clonotype. The chain has TRBV27 and TRBJ1-1, with 8 bases aligning to TRBD1. V trimming: 4 bases; J trimming: 0 bases; junction bases outside the gene matches: 13. Germline CDR1 MNHEY, CDR2 SMNVEV (reference sequence). The CDR3 runs 18 residues. The CDR3 coding sequence is TGTGCCAGCAGTTCTAGAGGGACAGGCCTCAGGATGAACACTGAAGCTTTCTTT. Translated, it gives CASSSRGTGLRMNTEAFF.

J is TRBJ1-6 and V is TRBV6-2 or TRBV6-3; D gene unclear. With 3 bases removed from V and 6 bases from J, the gap between germline ends came to 12 bases. The CDR3 runs to 15 residues. Germline V gene lookup returns CDR1 MNHEY and CDR2 SVGEGT. This CDR3 is CASSYSTDPNSPLHF. The CDR3 coding sequence is TGTGCCAGCAGTTATTCGACGGACCCTAATTCACCCCTCCACTTT.

A few counts support this clonotype. J is TRBJ2-7 and V is TRBV2, with TRBD2 matching 9 bases. J gave up 3 bases and V 6 bases, and 12 bases lay outside the gene matches. The CDR3 contains 16 residues. CDR1 and CDR2 from the germline V gene are SNHLY and FYNNEI. Written as DNA, the CDR3 is TGTGCCAGCAGCGGGGACGGGATAGCGGGAGTCTACGAGCAGTACTTC. This gives the protein CASSGDGIAGVYEQYF.

This clonotype occurred many times. The chain employs TRBV6-2 or TRBV6-3 and TRBJ2-5; a possible D gene is TRBD2 (7 bases). CDR1 and CDR2 from the germline V gene are MNHEY and SVGEGT. Trimming shortened V by 8 bases and J by 3 bases, and 37 bases separated the two germline ends. The CDR3 runs to 21 residues. The CDR3 DNA is TGTGCCAGCGACCAACCTGTACCCTTAGGGGGGGCCAATACCTCAGAAGAGACCCAGTACTTC. Protein sequence: CASDQPVPLGGANTSEETQYF.

The gene calls are TRBV5-5 and TRBJ2-7; D is perhaps TRBD2 (5 bases). V was shortened by 1 base and J by 7 bases, with 9 bases between the two germline ends. CDR1 and CDR2 (germline): SGHKS, YYEKEE (reference sequence). The CDR3 totals 12 residues. The CDR3 spells CASSLSRGEQYV. Here the CDR3 DNA reads TGTGCCAGCAGCTTGTCGCGCGGGGAGCAGTACGTC.

This clonotype was recorded many times. The chain combines TRBV5-1 with TRBJ1-5; D ambiguous. The CDR3 consists of 12 residues. From germline, CDR1 is SGHRS and CDR2 YFSETQ. V lost 0 bases and J 8 bases, leaving 6 bases between the germline ends. The CDR3 nucleotides read TGCGCCAGCAGCTTGGATTCCGAGCCCCAGCATTTT. Translating it yields CASSLDSEPQHF.

This clonotype was counted a few times. The chain combines TRBV25-1 with TRBJ2-1; 7 bases are a match to TRBD2. The CDR3 length is 14 residues. V trimming: 5 bases; J trimming: 7 bases; junction bases outside the gene matches: 8. Per the germline V gene, CDR1 is MGHDK and CDR2 is SYGVNS. Written as DNA, the CDR3 is TGTGCCAGCAGTCCCGGCGGGAGTGGTAATGAGCAGTTCTTC. This codes for CASSPGGSGNEQFF. The full variable domain, rest sourced from reference TRBV25-1 and TRBJ2-1, is EADIYQTPRYLVIGTGKKITLECSQTMGHDKMYWYQQDPGMELHLIHYSYGVNSTEKGDLSSESTVSRIRTEHFPLTLESARPSHTSQYLCASSPGGSGNEQFFGPGTRLTVL.